This T cell receptor (beta chain) appears in the sequencing data of a study of T cell repertoires in cytomegalovirus infection. Across the whole study: Based on public TCR beta signatures, there were indications of CMV infection and of a matching HLA type.

Germline V gene sequence: CDR1 LNHDA, CDR2 SQIVND (reference sequence). This CDR3 is built from 14 residues. Trimming pared 9 bases from V and 8 bases from J, leaving 20 bases between. TCRdb processed the reads anew with MiXCR; each CDR3 protein has one entry. The table lists 200,000 or so distinct CDR3 sequences, roughly 20% of them singletons. This clonotype was counted only a few times. Material for sequencing was PBMCs. The V call is TRBV19, the J call TRBJ2-1; tentatively, D is TRBD1 (6 bases). The receptor was derived from a human donor in good health (CMV status not recorded). Some clones in this sample may be carry-over from other donors' samples. The CDR3 protein is CASTVATGRHEQFF. For the CDR3, the DNA is TGTGCCAGCACCGTGGCTACAGGGAGACATGAGCAGTTCTTC.